Each of the 2 T cell receptor beta chains below was sequenced from the same sample in a study of spatial heterogeneity in lung cancer. Time point indicated: sample taken at primary tumor resection. The study, taken as a whole, reports: Expanded intratumoral alpha and beta TCR counts tracked tumor mutation counts.

For these TCRs, the target antigens are not known. TCRdb independently ran MiXCR on the 5' RACE reads; one entry per CDR3 protein. Of 10,000 to 15,000 distinct CDR3 sequences in the sample, around 6.1% are singletons; the top ten hold 3.4%. The sample in question was lung tumor tissue, obtained at surgery. The receptors stem from a female donor with early-stage non-small cell lung cancer.

This clonotype has a count of ten or more. The chain is built from TRBV29-1 and TRBJ2-7, with TRBD2 matching over 8 bases. The CDR3 is made up of 13 amino acids. V lost 7 bases, J lost 6 bases, and 11 bases stayed unmatched. CDR1 SQVTM and CDR2 ANQGSEA come from the germline V gene. This CDR3 is CSAAGLELPEQYF. The CDR3 DNA reads as TGCAGCGCCGCGGGACTAGAACTTCCCGAGCAGTACTTC.

This chain uses TRBV10-2 with TRBJ1-2, with D uncertain. In germline, CDR1 is WSHSY, CDR2 SAAADI. The ends were cut back, 5 bases at V and 7 bases at J, with 14 bases in the middle. There are 13 residues in the CDR3. CDR3 amino acids: CASSPGPLTGYTF. Here the CDR3 DNA reads TGCGCCAGCAGTCCGGGTCCCTTGACTGGCTACACCTTC.